Presented here are 17 T cell receptor beta chains from one specimen sequenced in a study of blood T cell repertoires in COVID-19. Sequenced by immunoSEQ multiplex PCR; TCRdb stores in-frame clones only, minus some. The sample has about 100,000 clones; over 75% are singletons. Sequencing was done on a sample of peripheral blood. The receptor source for this set is a man in his 60s with acute or convalescent COVID-19.

The chain has TRBV9 and TRBJ2-5; a possible D gene is TRBD2 (6 bases). The V end was cut by 4 bases, the J end by 5 bases, with 9 bases between. Germline lookup yields CDR1 SGDLS and CDR2 YYNGEE. The CDR3 is 12 amino acids. CDR3 region: CASSPGEETQYF. The CDR3 region has the DNA TGTGCCAGCAGCCCGGGGGAGGAGACCCAGTACTTC.

The V gene is TRBV4-3, the J gene TRBJ1-3; 10 positions agree with TRBD1. The V and J ends lost 3 bases and 7 bases, in that order; junction bases with no gene match: 0. The length of the CDR3 is 13 residues. CDR1 and CDR2 (germline): LGHNA, YSLEER. The chain's CDR3 is CASSQTGGNTIYF. CDR3 DNA sequence: TGCGCCAGCAGCCAGACAGGGGGCAACACCATATATTTT.

V usage is TRBV6-2 or TRBV6-3 and J usage is TRBJ1-5; D not resolved. The CDR3 has 16 amino acids. Trimming took off 4 bases at V and 6 bases at J, with 19 bases between the two ends. Germline lookup yields CDR1 MNHEY and CDR2 SVGEGT. CDR3 coding DNA: TGTGCCAGCAGTTCGACACCCATTGAATCCGGTCAGCCCCAGCATTTT. Its protein is CASSSTPIESGQPQHF.

This clone was counted a few times. The chain employs TRBV19 and TRBJ2-2; 7 bases align to TRBD2. CDR1 and CDR2 (germline): LNHDA, SQIVND (reference sequence). Trimming at V came to 5 bases and at J to 1 base, leaving 1 base not matched to a gene. The CDR3 is 14 residues long. Here the CDR3 DNA reads TGTGCCAGTAGTCCTAGCGGGAACACCGGGGAGCTGTTTTTT. Translating gives CASSPSGNTGELFF.

This rearrangement joins TRBV30 to TRBJ1-2, with D tentatively TRBD1 (6 bases). The CDR3 runs 15 residues. The V and J ends lost 2 bases and 0 bases respectively, with 13 bases between them. Germline CDR1 and CDR2: GTSNPN and SVGIG (reference sequence). Written as DNA, the CDR3 is TGTGCCTGGAGTAAGGGCAGGGGCTCTAACTATGGCTACACCTTC. Protein sequence: CAWSKGRGSNYGYTF.

Notes on this clone: The junction departs from germline at one end; a sequencing error may be responsible. The chain carries TRBV27 and TRBJ2-2; 8 nucleotides align to TRBD2. Germline V gene lookup returns CDR1 MNHEY and CDR2 SMNVEV (reference sequence). The CDR3 spans 17 residues. The CDR3 DNA sequence: TGTGCCAGCAGAACTTTAGCGGGGAGAGCGAACGCCGGGGAGCTGTTTTTT. Residues: CASRTLAGRANAGELFF.

The chain uses TRBV5-1 and TRBJ2-5; perhaps TRBD2 as D (5 bases). CDR3 length: 15 residues. V gave up 5 bases and J gave up 2 bases, with 16 bases separating them. Per germline, CDR1 SGHRS and CDR2 YFSETQ. The DNA for the CDR3 is TGCGCCAGCAGGCCGGGAAATGGAATACAAGAGACCCAGTACTTC. Protein: CASRPGNGIQETQYF.

The chain combines TRBV2 with TRBJ1-2; maybe TRBD1 (5 bases). Germline V CDR1 and CDR2: SNHLY, FYNNEI. The V and J ends lost 7 bases and 2 bases respectively, with 14 bases between them. This CDR3 is 14 amino acids long. The CDR3, as DNA: TGTGCCAGCAAACAGGCCGGGCTCAACTATGGCTACACCTTC. Translating it yields CASKQAGLNYGYTF.

This clone was detected only a few times. The CDR3 coding sequence is TGTGCCAGTAGTTTTTCCAGCGGGAGTTTTCAAGAGACCCAGTACTTC. Protein product: CASSFSSGSFQETQYF. This chain links TRBV19 with TRBJ2-5; 8 nucleotides agree with TRBD2. The CDR3 is 16 amino acids. Germline CDR1 LNHDA, CDR2 SQIVND (reference sequence). V shed 5 bases, J shed 2 bases, and the junction held 10 bases outside the gene matches.

This clone was seen a few times. V and J are TRBV7-2 and TRBJ2-1, with TRBD2 identical over 8 bases. V shed 1 base, J shed 7 bases, and the junction held 6 bases outside the gene matches. Germline loops: CDR1 SGHTA, CDR2 FQGNSA. The CDR3 spans 15 residues. CDR3 protein: CASSLVRTSRNEQFF. Written as DNA, the CDR3 is TGTGCCAGCAGCTTAGTCAGGACTAGCAGGAATGAGCAGTTCTTC. The entire variable domain, with the rest obtained from reference TRBV7-2 and TRBJ2-1, is as follows: GAGVSQSPSNKVTEKGKDVELRCDPISGHTALYWYRQSLGQGLEFLIYFQGNSAPDKSGLPSDRFSAERTGGSVSTLTIQRTQQEDSAVYLCASSLVRTSRNEQFFGPGTRLTVL.

This chain links TRBV28 with TRBJ2-1; 8 nucleotides match TRBD2. CDR1 and CDR2 from the germline V gene are MDHEN and SYDVKM. The CDR3 is made up of 18 amino acids. With 3 bases clipped from V and 8 bases from J, the junction kept 18 bases outside the gene matches. CDR3 bases: TGTGCCAGCAGTTTCCCTAGCGGGCCCATACCCACCAACGATGAGCAGTTCTTC. This translates into CASSFPSGPIPTNDEQFF.

This chain connects TRBV11-3 to TRBJ2-2, with TRBD1 matching 9 bases. The V gene end was trimmed by 4 bases and the J gene end by 1 base; junction bases not matched to a gene: 4. The CDR3 spans 16 residues. Germline assignment: CDR1 SGHNT and CDR2 YENEEA. DNA for the CDR3: TGTGCCAGCAGCTCCCGGGACAGGGAGAACACCGGGGAGCTGTTTTTT. Amino acids: CASSSRDRENTGELFF.

Details on this clone: Other nucleotide sequences from this sample produce the same CDR3. The rearrangement joins TRBV18 to TRBJ1-1, with a weak D call TRBD1 (6 bases). V dropped 3 bases and J dropped 1 base, with 6 bases sitting between them. Per the germline V gene, CDR1 is KGHSH and CDR2 is LQKENI. The CDR3 spans 13 residues. The CDR3 here is CASSPTGNTEAFF. CDR3 DNA: TGTGCCAGCTCACCGACAGGGAACACTGAAGCTTTCTTT.

This clone came up once. This chain connects TRBV5-1 to TRBJ2-7, with 8 nucleotides matching TRBD1. The CDR3 has 17 amino acids. Germline-derived CDR1 and CDR2 are SGHRS and YFSETQ. V dropped 6 bases and J dropped 2; count of bases not matched to a gene: 16. DNA of the CDR3: TGCGCCAGCACCAGGGGGCAAACCGGGACCGCAGCCTACGAGCAGTACTTC. Protein product: CASTRGQTGTAAYEQYF.

In nucleotides, the CDR3 is TGTGCCAGCAGCTACGGGAGAGGGTCAGATACGCAGTATTTT. Translating gives CASSYGRGSDTQYF. The chain joins TRBV11-3 to TRBJ2-3; tentatively, D is TRBD2 (6 bases). The CDR3 is 14 amino acids. The germline V and J ends were trimmed by 4 bases and 4 bases, with 12 bases remaining between them. The germline CDR1 and CDR2 sequences are SGHNT and YENEEA.

This clone was detected a few times. The V and J genes are TRBV24-1 and TRBJ1-2; 7 nucleotides match TRBD1. CDR1 is KGHDR and CDR2 is SFDVKD in the germline V gene. This CDR3 region has 14 residues. V lost 4 bases and J lost 2; bases outside the gene matches: 3. The CDR3 nucleotides are TGTGCCACCAGTGAACCGACAGGGAACTATGGCTACACCTTC. It yields the protein CATSEPTGNYGYTF.

The rearrangement links TRBV5-6 to TRBJ1-4, with 7 bases that match TRBD1. This CDR3 spans 15 amino acids. After removal of 4 bases from V and 4 bases from J, the junction contained 7 bases not matched to a gene. Germline V gene lookup returns CDR1 SGHDT and CDR2 YYEEEE. In DNA form, the CDR3 reads TGTGCCAGCAGCCGGGCCGGGACAGATAATGAAAAACTGTTTTTT. This translates into CASSRAGTDNEKLFF. The full variable domain, with the rest looked up from reference TRBV5-6 and TRBJ1-4, is DAGVTQSPTHLIKTRGQQVTLRCSPKSGHDTVSWYQQALGQGPQFIFQYYEEEERQRGNFPDRFSGHQFPNYSSELNVNALLLGDSALYLCASSRAGTDNEKLFFGSGTQLSVL.